This T cell receptor beta chain was sequenced in a study of CD8 T cells in Susac syndrome. CD8+ and CD4+ T cells from blood underwent TCR beta sequencing, which was carried out in a high-throughput format. Controls were healthy donors (matched for age and sex). cDNA came from about 0.46 to 1 ug RNA primed by random hexamers. Amplification of TCR beta CDR3 across 54 Vbeta and 13 Jbeta was performed with immunoSEQ multiplex PCR. Each CDR3 protein is one row after TCRdb ran MiXCR on the immunoSEQ multiplex PCR reads. The sample records about 60,000 distinct CDR3 sequences, more than 90% being singletons. This clonotype was counted only a few times. The TCR originated in a human donor in good health. Sequencing was done on a sample of CD8+ T cells from PBMCs.

CDR3 bases: TGTGCCAGCAGTTATGTCGGGGAGCTGTTTTTT. Amino acids: CASSYVGELFF. V and J are TRBV6-2 or TRBV6-3 and TRBJ2-2; D not resolved. The length of the CDR3 is 11 residues. V lost 3 bases and J 7 bases, leaving 3 bases between the germline ends. Germline values: CDR1 MNHEY, CDR2 SVGEGT.